The 22 T cell receptor beta chains reported below all come from one sample, sequenced in a study of OX40 agonist ivuxolimab in advanced cancers. TCRdb's copy holds only in-frame clones and misses some; the assay was immunoSEQ multiplex PCR. The top ten clones hold about a third of a sample with fewer than 45,000 clones, about 86% of them seen once. Sequences were derived from CD4+ or CD8+ T cells sorted from blood, sampled in a trial of the OX40 agonist ivuxolimab. The receptors stem from an adult with an advanced solid tumor such as melanoma, head and neck, liver or kidney cancer.

CDR3 bases: TGTGCCAGAAGCTTGGGTGGTACAGGGGATCAACCTGGAAACACCATATATTTT. Translation: CARSLGGTGDQPGNTIYF. V and J are TRBV5-3 and TRBJ1-3, with 7 bases that match TRBD1. TRBV5-3 is an ORF, with its function uncertain. This CDR3 comprises 18 residues. V lost 0 bases, J lost 2 bases, and 11 bases stayed unmatched.

The CDR3 protein is CASSLAGGNNEQFF. The CDR3 DNA reads as TGTGCCAGCAGCTTAGCGGGGGGTAACAATGAGCAGTTCTTC. The rearrangement links TRBV7-8 to TRBJ2-1; weak D call: TRBD2 (6 bases). Germline V gene lookup returns CDR1 SGHVS and CDR2 FQNEAQ. The CDR3 runs 14 residues. V was shortened by 0 bases and J by 5 bases, with 8 bases between the two germline ends.

The rearrangement links TRBV6-1 to TRBJ1-5; 9 bases line up with TRBD1. Losses at the gene ends were 8 bases for V and 4 bases for J; bases not matched to a gene: 3. Germline V CDR1 and CDR2: MNHNS, SASEGT. The CDR3 extends over 13 amino acids. CDR3 sequence (DNA): TGTGCCAGCCGGGACAGGGATAATCAGCCCCAGCATTTT. Protein sequence: CASRDRDNQPQHF.

For the CDR3, the DNA is TGTGCCAGCGGATTACCGGGTACAGGGGGCCACGAGCAGTACTTC. Translated, it gives CASGLPGTGGHEQYF. The chain carries TRBV28 and TRBJ2-7; TRBD1 aligns across 9 bases. The CDR3 covers 15 residues. Germline V CDR1 and CDR2: MDHEN, SYDVKM. J gave up 5 bases and V 8 bases, and 13 bases lay outside the gene matches.

This chain uses TRBV5-1 with TRBJ2-3; 8 positions agree with TRBD2. CDR1 is SGHRS, CDR2 YFSETQ, per germline. There are 15 residues in the CDR3. V dropped 0 bases and J dropped 4; count of bases not matched to a gene: 4. In nucleotides, the CDR3 is TGCGCCAGCAGCTTGGAGACTAGCGCATCAGATACGCAGTATTTT. Amino acid sequence: CASSLETSASDTQYF.

The J gene is TRBJ1-1, the V gene TRBV7-3; D gene uncertain. Deletions cut 2 bases from V and 2 bases from J, with 6 bases between. This CDR3 is built from 13 residues. The V gene's germline CDR1 is SGHTA and CDR2 FQGTGA. The CDR3 protein is CASSLWGNTEAFF. The CDR3 DNA follows: TGTGCCAGCAGCTTATGGGGAAACACTGAAGCTTTCTTT.

The chain uses TRBV28 and TRBJ2-7; 8 nucleotides align to TRBD1. The CDR3 covers 14 residues. The J segment lost 7 bases and the V segment lost 3 bases, leaving 8 bases of the junction unmatched. Germline values: CDR1 MDHEN, CDR2 SYDVKM. The CDR3 DNA sequence: TGTGCCAGCAGTTTCAGGGGGCAGTCGCTTGAGCAGTACTTC. This codes for CASSFRGQSLEQYF.

This clone was seen a single time. The gene calls are TRBV6-4 and TRBJ1-3; D call uncertain. This CDR3 is 10 amino acids long. Germline loops: CDR1 MRHNA, CDR2 SNTAGT. V was pared by 8 bases and J by 5 bases, with 4 bases between. The CDR3 DNA follows: TGTGCCAGCGGGCGAAACACCATATATTTT. As protein: CASGRNTIYF.

V and J are TRBV29-1 and TRBJ2-1; the match to TRBD2 covers 9 bases. Germline CDR1 reads SQVTM; CDR2 reads ANQGSEA. CDR3 length equals 15 residues. V shed 8 bases and J 6 bases; nucleotides not matched to a gene: 14. CDR3 amino acids: CSKGPPGTSPNEQFF. The CDR3 region has the DNA TGCAGCAAAGGCCCTCCCGGGACTAGCCCCAATGAGCAGTTCTTC.

This chain links TRBV6-4 with TRBJ1-3; tentative D call: TRBD1 (6 bases). CDR1 MRHNA and CDR2 SNTAGT come from the germline V gene. This CDR3 contains 15 residues. Between the trimmed V and J ends, which lost 5 bases and 5 bases, there was a span of 16 bases. The CDR3 coding sequence is TGTGCCAGCAGTTACGGGGGGGGCTTTCGAAACACCATATATTTT. This gives the protein CASSYGGGFRNTIYF.

The chain uses TRBV18 and TRBJ2-3, with D possibly matching TRBD2 (5 bases). V dropped 4 bases and J dropped 0 bases, with 11 bases sitting between them. The CDR3 contains 15 residues. Germline loops: CDR1 KGHSH, CDR2 LQKENI. The CDR3 region is CASSQSGPSTDTQYF. The CDR3 bases are TGTGCCAGCTCACAGAGCGGACCGAGCACAGATACGCAGTATTTT.

This clone was seen just once. This chain uses TRBV27 with TRBJ2-1; TRBD1 aligns across 8 bases. This CDR3 contains 13 residues. Germline values: CDR1 MNHEY, CDR2 SMNVEV (reference sequence). V was pared by 8 bases and J by 10 bases, with 10 bases of the junction left unmatched. The DNA for the CDR3 is TGTGCCAGCCGCCCCAGGGGGCTTTGGGAGCAGTTCTTC. Translating gives CASRPRGLWEQFF.

By share, this clone counts as medium-sized (0.01 to 0.1%). The J gene is TRBJ2-3, the V gene TRBV6-4; D is ambiguous. CDR1 and CDR2 from the germline V gene are MRHNA and SNTAGT. The CDR3 sequence is 11 residues long. V gave up 5 bases and J gave up 0 bases, with 0 bases separating them. The CDR3 is CASSSTDTQYF. DNA of the CDR3: TGTGCCAGCAGTAGCACAGATACGCAGTATTTT.

The chain employs TRBV2 and TRBJ1-5, with D possibly matching TRBD1 (5 bases). Germline-derived CDR1 and CDR2 are SNHLY and FYNNEI. The CDR3 has 14 amino acids. With 3 bases removed from V and 4 bases from J, the gap between germline ends came to 10 bases. CDR3 region: CASSDGTANQPQHF. In DNA form, the CDR3 reads TGTGCCAGCAGTGATGGGACGGCAAATCAGCCCCAGCATTTT.

The chain carries TRBV19 and TRBJ2-7; TRBD2 matches 8 bases. From germline, CDR1 is LNHDA and CDR2 SQIVND (reference sequence). The CDR3 runs to 15 residues. Trimming at V came to 3 bases and at J to 0 bases, leaving 4 bases not matched to a gene. The CDR3 loop reads CASSILAGSSYEQYF. CDR3 bases: TGTGCCAGTAGTATTTTAGCGGGGAGCTCCTACGAGCAGTACTTC. The full variable domain, in which reference TRBV19 and TRBJ2-7 provide the parts outside the CDR3, is DGGITQSPKYLFRKEGQNVTLSCEQNLNHDAMYWYRQDPGQGLRLIYYSQIVNDFQKGDIAEGYSVSREKKESFPLTVTSAQKNPTAFYLCASSILAGSSYEQYFGPGTRLTVT.

J is TRBJ1-1 and V is TRBV6-1; D gene ambiguous. Germline CDR1 reads MNHNS; CDR2 reads SASEGT. This CDR3 has 15 amino acids. V was trimmed by 2 bases and J by 13 bases, leaving 23 bases between them. The CDR3 DNA is TGTGCCAGCAGTGAATCTTCCTCCCCCTCTTCGACTGATTTCTTT. Its protein is CASSESSSPSSTDFF.

J is TRBJ2-3 and V is TRBV27; 13 nucleotides line up with TRBD2. CDR1 is MNHEY and CDR2 is SMNVEV in the germline V gene (reference sequence). V was clipped by 4 bases and J by 4 bases; unmatched bases: 2. The CDR3 is 15 amino acids. CDR3 nucleotides: TGTGCCAGCAGTTGGACTAGCGGGAGTGCAGATACGCAGTATTTT. Amino acids: CASSWTSGSADTQYF.

For this clone: No DNA is shown, since the ends of the CDR3 on it are uncertain; the CDR3 is the one TCRdb lists. CDR3 in amino acids: CASSPSVRRGRDEQYF. The rearrangement uses TRBV18 and TRBJ2-7; TRBD2 reflects the table's D call only, with no check against the DNA. The CDR3 adds up to 16 amino acids, both ends counted. Germline CDR1 reads KGHSH; CDR2 reads LQKENI.

The rearrangement joins TRBV14 to TRBJ2-7; D gene ambiguous. The CDR3 is 12 residues long. V was pared by 6 bases and J by 4 bases, with 10 bases between. CDR1 is SGHDN and CDR2 is FVKESK in the germline V gene. In DNA form, the CDR3 reads TGTGCCAGCAGTCCAAGCCAGTACGAGCAGTACTTC. It translates to CASSPSQYEQYF.

The genes are TRBV4-1 and TRBJ2-1; TRBD2 might be the D (6 bases). V lost 4 bases and J lost 8, with 21 bases in between. Germline values: CDR1 MGHRA, CDR2 YSYEKL. CDR3 length equals 16 residues. CDR3 coding DNA: TGCGCCAGCAGCCTATCGGGACTCCCGCCCGGCGATGAGCAGTTCTTC. The encoded protein is CASSLSGLPPGDEQFF.

The chain employs TRBV5-4 and TRBJ1-4; weak D call: TRBD1 (6 bases). Between the trimmed V and J ends, which lost 0 bases and 5 bases, there was a span of 8 bases. The V gene's germline CDR1 is SGHNT and CDR2 YYREEE (reference sequence). CDR3 length equals 14 residues. This chain's CDR3 is CASSLEQGNEKLFF. CDR3 DNA: TGTGCCAGCAGCTTGGAACAGGGCAATGAAAAACTGTTTTTT.

This rearrangement joins TRBV5-1 to TRBJ1-3; D might be TRBD1 (5 bases). This CDR3 is built from 15 residues. Trimming pared 3 bases from V and 0 bases from J, leaving 10 bases between. Germline CDR1 and CDR2: SGHRS and YFSETQ. In nucleotides, the CDR3 is TGCGCCAGCAGCTGGGACGGGGACTCTGGAAACACCATATATTTT. Its protein is CASSWDGDSGNTIYF.